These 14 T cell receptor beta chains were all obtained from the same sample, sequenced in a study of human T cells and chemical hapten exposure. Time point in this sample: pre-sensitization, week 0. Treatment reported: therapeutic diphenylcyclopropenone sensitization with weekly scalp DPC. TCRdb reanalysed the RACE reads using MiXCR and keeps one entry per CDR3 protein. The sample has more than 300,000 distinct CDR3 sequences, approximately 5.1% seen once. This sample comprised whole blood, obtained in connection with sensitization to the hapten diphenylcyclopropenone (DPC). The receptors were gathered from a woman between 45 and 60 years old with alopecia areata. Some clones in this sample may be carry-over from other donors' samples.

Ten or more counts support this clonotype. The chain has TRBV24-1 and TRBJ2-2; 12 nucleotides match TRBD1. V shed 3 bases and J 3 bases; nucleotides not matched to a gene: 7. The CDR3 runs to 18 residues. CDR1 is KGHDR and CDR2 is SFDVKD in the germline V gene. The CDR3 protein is CATSDPGQGAADTGELFF. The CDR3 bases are TGTGCCACCAGTGATCCGGGACAGGGGGCCGCGGACACCGGGGAGCTGTTTTTT.

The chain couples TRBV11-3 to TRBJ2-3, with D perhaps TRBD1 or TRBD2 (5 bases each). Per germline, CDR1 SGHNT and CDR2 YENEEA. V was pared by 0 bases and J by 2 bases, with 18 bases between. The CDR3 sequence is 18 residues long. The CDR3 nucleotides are TGTGCCAGCAGCTTAGATCCCCCGGGAAGGGGCCCCACAGATACGCAGTATTTT. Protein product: CASSLDPPGRGPTDTQYF.

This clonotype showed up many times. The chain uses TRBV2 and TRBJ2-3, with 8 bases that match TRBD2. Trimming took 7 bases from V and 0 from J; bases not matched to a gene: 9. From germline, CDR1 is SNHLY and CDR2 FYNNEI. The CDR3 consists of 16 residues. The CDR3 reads CASITPAGASTDTQYF. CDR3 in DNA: TGTGCCAGCATCACCCCAGCGGGAGCGAGCACAGATACGCAGTATTTT.

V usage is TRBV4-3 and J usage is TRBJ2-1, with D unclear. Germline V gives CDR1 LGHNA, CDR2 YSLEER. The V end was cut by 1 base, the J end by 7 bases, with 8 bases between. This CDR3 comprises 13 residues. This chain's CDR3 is CASSQGQSNEQFF. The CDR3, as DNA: TGCGCCAGCAGCCAAGGGCAGTCTAATGAGCAGTTCTTC.

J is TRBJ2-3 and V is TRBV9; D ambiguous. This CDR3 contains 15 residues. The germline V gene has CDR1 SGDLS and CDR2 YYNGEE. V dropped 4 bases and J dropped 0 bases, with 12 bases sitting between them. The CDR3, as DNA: TGTGCCAGCAGCCGCGACACCTCTAGCACAGATACGCAGTATTTT. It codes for CASSRDTSSTDTQYF.

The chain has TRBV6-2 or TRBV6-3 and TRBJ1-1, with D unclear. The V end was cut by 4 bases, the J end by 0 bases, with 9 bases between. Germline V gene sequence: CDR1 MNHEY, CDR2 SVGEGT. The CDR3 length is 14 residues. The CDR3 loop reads CASSSVSLNTEAFF. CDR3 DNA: TGTGCCAGCAGTTCTGTTTCTCTGAACACTGAAGCTTTCTTT.

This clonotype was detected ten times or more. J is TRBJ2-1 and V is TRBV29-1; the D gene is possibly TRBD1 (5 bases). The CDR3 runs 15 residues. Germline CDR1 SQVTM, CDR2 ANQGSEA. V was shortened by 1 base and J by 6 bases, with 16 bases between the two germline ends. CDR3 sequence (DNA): TGCAGCGTTGAAGGAACAGGAGTTCCGGTCAATGAGCAGTTCTTC. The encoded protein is CSVEGTGVPVNEQFF.

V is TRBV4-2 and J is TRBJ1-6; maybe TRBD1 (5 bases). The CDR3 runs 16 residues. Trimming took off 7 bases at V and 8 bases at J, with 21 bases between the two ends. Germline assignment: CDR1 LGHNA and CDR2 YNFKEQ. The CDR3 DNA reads TGTGCCAGCACCACCGGGGAGGGGCCGGGGGATTCACCCCTCCACTTT. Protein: CASTTGEGPGDSPLHF.

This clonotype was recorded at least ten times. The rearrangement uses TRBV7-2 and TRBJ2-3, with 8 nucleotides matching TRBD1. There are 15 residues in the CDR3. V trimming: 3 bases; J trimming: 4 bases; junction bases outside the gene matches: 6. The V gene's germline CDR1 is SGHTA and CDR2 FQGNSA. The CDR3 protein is CASSFQGAIADTQYF. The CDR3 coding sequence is TGTGCCAGCAGCTTCCAGGGGGCTATCGCAGATACGCAGTATTTT.

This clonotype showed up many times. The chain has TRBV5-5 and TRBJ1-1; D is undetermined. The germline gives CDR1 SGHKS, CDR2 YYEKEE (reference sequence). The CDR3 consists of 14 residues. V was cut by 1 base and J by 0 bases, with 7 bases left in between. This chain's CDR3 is CASSLNDMNTEAFF. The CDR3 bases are TGTGCCAGCAGCTTGAATGACATGAACACTGAAGCTTTCTTT.

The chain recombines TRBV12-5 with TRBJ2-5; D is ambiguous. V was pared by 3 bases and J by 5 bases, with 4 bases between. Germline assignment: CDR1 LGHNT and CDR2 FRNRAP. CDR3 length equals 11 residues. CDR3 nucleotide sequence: TGTGCTAGTGGTTTTGGTGAGACCCAGTACTTC. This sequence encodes CASGFGETQYF.

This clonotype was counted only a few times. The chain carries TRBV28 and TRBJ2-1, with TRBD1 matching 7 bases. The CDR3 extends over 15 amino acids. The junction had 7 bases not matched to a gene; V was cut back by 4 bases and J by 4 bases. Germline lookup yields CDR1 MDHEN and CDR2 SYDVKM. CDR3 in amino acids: CASSYRGLSYNEQFF. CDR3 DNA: TGTGCCAGCAGTTACAGGGGATTGTCATACAATGAGCAGTTCTTC.

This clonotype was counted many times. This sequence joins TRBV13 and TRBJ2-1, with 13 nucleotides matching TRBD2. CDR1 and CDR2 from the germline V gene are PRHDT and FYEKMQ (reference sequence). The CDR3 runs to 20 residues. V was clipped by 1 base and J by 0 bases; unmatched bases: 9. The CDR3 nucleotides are TGTGCCAGCAGCTTAGAACTAGCGGGGGGGAGAAGAGGCTCCTACAATGAGCAGTTCTTC. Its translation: CASSLELAGGRRGSYNEQFF.

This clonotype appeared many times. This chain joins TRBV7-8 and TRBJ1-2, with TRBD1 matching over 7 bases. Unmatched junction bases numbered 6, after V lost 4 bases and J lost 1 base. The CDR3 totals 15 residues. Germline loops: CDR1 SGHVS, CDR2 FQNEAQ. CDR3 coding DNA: TGTGCCAGCAGCTCGTTGACAGGGTTTAACTATGGCTACACCTTC. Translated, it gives CASSSLTGFNYGYTF.